The 5 T cell receptor beta chains listed next were all sequenced from one sample in a study of blood T cell repertoires in COVID-19. TCRdb's copy holds only in-frame clones and misses some; the assay was immunoSEQ multiplex PCR. The sample includes 200,000 to 250,000 clones, about 87% of them seen just once. The sample comprised PBMCs or T cells enriched from blood (not recorded which). All receptors come from a woman aged 25 to 39 who had been exposed to COVID-19.

This chain connects TRBV6-5 to TRBJ2-7, with 7 bases lining up with TRBD1. V trimming: 6 bases; J trimming: 7 bases; junction bases outside the gene matches: 15. The CDR3 extends over 15 amino acids. Germline V gene lookup returns CDR1 MNHEY and CDR2 SVGAGI. The CDR3 DNA reads TGTGCCAGCAGGCGAGGGGGCGACACAGGGCCGGAGCAGTACTTC. Residues: CASRRGGDTGPEQYF.

This clone was seen only a few times. V and J are TRBV9 and TRBJ1-1; D unclear. Between the trimmed V and J ends, which lost 0 bases and 3 bases, there was a span of 6 bases. The germline V gene has CDR1 SGDLS and CDR2 YYNGEE. CDR3 length: 13 residues. The CDR3: CASSVDEDTEAFF. In DNA, the CDR3 is TGTGCCAGCAGCGTAGATGAGGACACTGAAGCTTTCTTT.

This clone was detected once. CDR3 sequence (DNA): TGTGCCAGCAGCTTAGCCACGACTAGCGGGAGTTCTTACGAGCAGTACTTC. Protein: CASSLATTSGSSYEQYF. The V call is TRBV7-2, the J call TRBJ2-7; the match to TRBD2 covers 12 bases. V was clipped by 0 bases and J by 4 bases; unmatched bases: 7. Germline values: CDR1 SGHTA, CDR2 FQGNSA. This CDR3 region has 17 residues. The variable domain in full, with the rest retrieved from reference TRBV7-2 and TRBJ2-7, is GAGVSQSPSNKVTEKGKDVELRCDPISGHTALYWYRQSLGQGLEFLIYFQGNSAPDKSGLPSDRFSAERTGGSVSTLTIQRTQQEDSAVYLCASSLATTSGSSYEQYFGPGTRLTVT.

V and J are TRBV19 and TRBJ1-5; no clear D. V gave up 0 bases and J gave up 3 bases, with 12 bases separating them. The CDR3 runs 16 residues. Germline V lookup: CDR1 LNHDA, CDR2 SQIVND (reference sequence). This chain's CDR3 is CASSIDQRPNNQPQHF. In DNA, the CDR3 is TGTGCCAGTAGTATAGATCAGCGGCCTAACAATCAGCCCCAGCATTTT.

This chain joins TRBV28 and TRBJ2-7; a possible D gene is TRBD1 (6 bases). Deletions cut 5 bases from V and 3 bases from J, with 11 bases between. CDR1 MDHEN and CDR2 SYDVKM come from the germline V gene. The CDR3 runs to 13 residues. The CDR3 bases are TGTGCCAGCAGTCAAACAGGGAACTACGAGCAGTACTTC. Its protein is CASSQTGNYEQYF.